This T cell receptor (beta chain) is drawn from a study of CD8+CD57+ T cells in acquired aplastic anemia (dated by TCRdb to the late 2010s). Describing the broader study: DNA extracted from sorted CD4+ and CD8+ cells had a mean of roughly 3.4 ug, with a range of 0.2 to 27.4 ug. Mean read counts for healthy donor samples were approximately 10 million for CD4+ cells and roughly 12 million for CD8+ cells. What the study reported, not specific to this receptor: Patients and healthy controls showed no significant difference in CD8+ Simpson's diversity (P=0.060). Approximately 31 CD8+ CDR3 sequences were found in both patients and controls but appeared to be highly expressed in patients and within the immunodominant clones of the patients.

The study deep-sequenced TCR repertoires of sorted CD4+ and CD8+ blood T cells from severe aplastic anemia patients and healthy subjects. Ficoll-Paque density gradient centrifugation was used to isolate peripheral blood mononuclear cells. Before DNA extraction, CD4+ and CD8+ T cells were sorted by FACS or by magnetic beads. Clipping removes 2 bases from V and 3 bases from J, with 10 as the unmatched junction base count. The CDR1 and CDR2 encoded by the germline V gene (reference sequence) are LNHNV and YYDKDF. The CDR3, from cysteine to phenylalanine, totals 16 residues. Here the CDR3 DNA is all that survives: 48 bases in frame from base 1. TCR beta VDJ combination and CDR3 sequence profiling used genomic DNA as the template. An Illumina HiSeq 2000 was the platform used for TCR repertoire sequencing. Per the authors' processing: Repertoire assessment relied on Simpson's diversity index, CDR3 size and DJ length profiles, and TRBV/TRBJ rearrangement plots. The immunodominant clone was defined as the most abundant DNA sequence in deep sequencing data. CDR3 amino acid sequences were checked for sharing across subjects and were also compared against the VDJdb database and published repertoires. TCRdb itself trimmed the public reads at Q25 with fastp, ran MiXCR and retained productive beta chains. Rows with a matching CDR3 protein are joined into one entry that keeps the most common DNA and genes. TCRdb, rather than the study authors, made the V and J calls. The sample table contains roughly 420,000 distinct CDR3 sequences; only one count was recorded for just under 70% of them. The leading ten clones occupy less than 4% of the sample.

This clonotype was counted at least ten times. No cognate antigen has been identified for it. No much larger clone exists at a distance of one base, and base qualities are not known. Source material: sorted CD4+, CD8+, or CD8+CD57+ T cells (not recorded which) from PBMCs. The chain was built from TRBV15 and TRBJ2-7, with 7 middle bases fitting TRBD1. The sequence was collected from a human donor in good health, serving as a control. The DNA sequence follows: TGTGCCACCAGCAGAACGTTGGGACAGACTTTCTACGAGCAGTACTTC. The resulting protein is CATSRTLGQTFYEQYF.